A single sample is the source of the 2 T cell receptor beta chains below, sequenced in a study of T-cell memory formation after mild COVID-19. TCRdb re-analysed the 5' RACE reads in MiXCR, keeping a single row per CDR3 protein. The sample contains 530,000 or so distinct CDR3 sequences, roughly a sixth of which appear only once. Specimen: PBMCs or a T cell subset sorted from them (not recorded which). The receptor source for this set is an adult woman who had mild COVID-19 (a few samples of this study predate the infection). Cell type and time point are not known.

This chain's CDR3 is CASSLNGGREAFF. Here the CDR3 DNA reads TGTGCCAGCAGTTTAAACGGAGGTCGTGAGGCTTTCTTT. The chain uses TRBV27 and TRBJ1-1; D ambiguous. V was pared by 2 bases and J by 11 bases, with 15 bases between. The CDR3 consists of 13 residues. Germline assignment: CDR1 MNHEY and CDR2 SMNVEV (reference sequence).

The rearrangement joins TRBV20-1 to TRBJ1-2; 7 bases fit TRBD1. This CDR3 has 14 amino acids. The junction had 14 bases not matched to a gene; V was cut back by 6 bases and J by 7 bases. Germline loops: CDR1 DFQATT, CDR2 SNEGSKA (reference sequence). The CDR3 spells CSARTGEIPGGYTF. CDR3 sequence (DNA): TGCAGTGCCCGTACAGGGGAAATCCCGGGTGGCTACACCTTC.